This T cell receptor (beta chain) emerged from a study of T cells in Graves' hyperthyroidism and ophthalmopathy. The hyperthyroidism was newly diagnosed and had lasted under 2 months; the patients were aged 18 to 65. On the basis of clinical symptoms, serum thyroxine and TRAb, thyroid ultrasound and orbital computed tomography, diagnoses were made. It was RNA transcripts that yielded the amplified TCR beta CDR3 regions. HTBI primers drove first-round RT-PCR of the TCR CDR3. A single record per CDR3 protein comes from TCRdb applying MiXCR to the multiplex PCR reads. Of over 650,000 distinct CDR3 sequences in the sample, roughly 15% were seen once. This clonotype came up a few times. Germline loops: CDR1 MNHEY, CDR2 SMNVEV (reference sequence). The CDR3 loop spans 16 amino acids. The V gene lost 1 base and the J gene lost 7 bases, with 14 bases spanning the gap.

The V and J genes are TRBV27 and TRBJ1-6; maybe TRBD1 (5 bases). This TCR was recovered from a young man with Graves' hyperthyroidism. Sequences were obtained from blood. The CDR3 nucleotides are TGTGCCAGCAGTTTATTTAGCGGGGGATTGAATTCACCCCTCCACTTT. Encoded protein: CASSLFSGGLNSPLHF.